Below are 19 T cell receptor beta chains sequenced from a single sample in a study of T cells in Graves' hyperthyroidism and ophthalmopathy. From RNA transcripts, TCR beta CDR3 regions were amplified. RT-PCR in the first round (using the HTBI primer set) targeted the TCR CDR3. A single record per CDR3 protein comes from TCRdb applying MiXCR to the multiplex PCR reads. The data contain roughly 560,000 distinct CDR3 sequences, roughly 15% of them singletons. Sequenced material: blood. The source of these receptors is a woman in her 40s with Graves' ophthalmopathy.

This clonotype was seen a handful of times. This chain links TRBV12-3 or TRBV12-4 with TRBJ2-7; 7 positions agree with TRBD1. V lost 6 bases to trimming and J lost 6 bases; unmatched junction nucleotides: 14. There are 15 residues in the CDR3. The CDR3 loop reads CASSPGTEDGSEQYF. In DNA form, the CDR3 reads TGTGCCAGCAGCCCAGGGACAGAAGACGGCTCCGAGCAGTACTTC.

There are many counts of this clonotype. This chain uses TRBV6-2 or TRBV6-3 with TRBJ2-1; 7 bases align to TRBD2. Germline values: CDR1 MNHEY, CDR2 SVGEGT. The CDR3 runs 15 residues. Unmatched junction bases numbered 7, after V lost 6 bases and J lost 2 bases. Written as DNA, the CDR3 is TGTGCCAGCAGACGACTAGCTGGAACCTACAATGAGCAGTTCTTC. Residues: CASRRLAGTYNEQFF.

J is TRBJ2-2 and V is TRBV28; 8 positions agree with TRBD2. J gave up 1 base and V 7 bases, and 8 bases lay outside the gene matches. Looked up from germline, CDR1 is MDHEN and CDR2 is SYDVKM. This CDR3 is built from 16 residues. The CDR3 DNA is TGTGCCAGCACCACTAGCGGAGGCGGGAACACCGGGGAGCTGTTTTTT. It codes for CASTTSGGGNTGELFF.

The table lists this clonotype with many counts. The rearrangement joins TRBV28 to TRBJ1-1, with no clear D. CDR1 is MDHEN, CDR2 SYDVKM, per germline. The CDR3 is made up of 11 amino acids. The V gene lost 3 bases and the J gene lost 6 bases, with 5 bases spanning the gap. Here the CDR3 reads CASSFAAEAFF. As DNA, the CDR3 is TGTGCCAGCAGTTTCGCGGCTGAAGCTTTCTTT.

This clonotype was found many times. V is TRBV12-3 or TRBV12-4 and J is TRBJ1-6; D is undetermined. V was shortened by 5 bases and J by 6 bases, with 11 bases between the two germline ends. The CDR3 sequence is 14 residues long. CDR3 nucleotide sequence: TGTGCCAGCAGTCCGACTGGGAGTAATTCACCCCTCCACTTT. Translated: CASSPTGSNSPLHF.

This clonotype was observed a few times. The chain recombines TRBV19 with TRBJ2-2; D unclear. This CDR3 contains 14 residues. Looked up from germline, CDR1 is LNHDA and CDR2 is SQIVND (reference sequence). Between the trimmed V and J ends, which lost 10 bases and 7 bases, there was a span of 19 bases. The CDR3 reads CATSGTSLVGELFF. The CDR3 bases are TGTGCCACCTCAGGTACCTCGCTAGTCGGGGAGCTGTTTTTT.

This clonotype was counted at least ten times. The V and J genes are TRBV6-5 and TRBJ2-2; 9 bases are a match to TRBD2. With 4 bases clipped from V and 8 bases from J, the junction kept 8 bases outside the gene matches. This CDR3 is built from 15 residues. Germline lookup yields CDR1 MNHEY and CDR2 SVGAGI. CDR3 nucleotide sequence: TGTGCCAGCAGTTTTCGACTAGCGGAGCGAGGGGAGCTGTTTTTT. This sequence encodes CASSFRLAERGELFF.

The chain uses TRBV20-1 and TRBJ1-5, with D uncertain. The CDR3 is 12 residues long. Per the germline V gene, CDR1 is DFQATT and CDR2 is SNEGSKA (reference sequence). Trimming stripped 3 bases from V and 6 bases from J, with 9 bases between. The CDR3 is CSASLNPQPQHF. CDR3 sequence (DNA): TGCAGTGCTAGTCTAAATCCTCAGCCCCAGCATTTT.

This clonotype has a handful of counts. The chain carries TRBV30 and TRBJ2-7; D remains unclear. CDR3 length: 15 residues. The germline gives CDR1 GTSNPN, CDR2 SVGIG (reference sequence). Between the trimmed V and J ends, which lost 3 bases and 3 bases, there was a span of 18 bases. The CDR3 protein is CAWRALRQGLYEQYF. The CDR3 DNA sequence: TGTGCCTGGAGAGCATTACGGCAAGGGCTCTACGAGCAGTACTTC.

This clonotype was seen many times. The rearrangement uses TRBV28 and TRBJ1-2, with 7 bases lining up with TRBD1. The ends lost 8 bases at V and 0 bases at J; junction bases unmatched: 9. The CDR3 is 15 residues long. Per the germline V gene, CDR1 is MDHEN and CDR2 is SYDVKM. The CDR3 bases are TGTGCCAGCGGATGGGACAGCTTCTCTAACTATGGCTACACCTTC. The encoded protein is CASGWDSFSNYGYTF.

The rearrangement joins TRBV27 to TRBJ1-1; no reliable D call. The CDR3 is made up of 12 amino acids. The V end lost 3 bases, the J end lost 8 bases, and 10 bases lay between the germline ends. Per germline, CDR1 MNHEY and CDR2 SMNVEV (reference sequence). CDR3 loop: CASSFWGGEAFF. CDR3 nucleotide sequence: TGTGCCAGCAGTTTTTGGGGAGGGGAAGCTTTCTTT.

This clonotype showed up many times. V gene TRBV6-5 combines with J gene TRBJ2-7; D might be TRBD2 (5 bases). V gave up 0 bases and J gave up 2 bases, with 8 bases separating them. The CDR3 runs 14 residues. Per germline, CDR1 MNHEY and CDR2 SVGAGI. CDR3 nucleotide sequence: TGTGCCAGCAGTTACTCCGGGATAACCTACGAGCAGTACTTC. Residues: CASSYSGITYEQYF.

The sample holds many counts of this clonotype. CDR3 amino acids: CASSSYTTGGSGANVLTF. CDR3 DNA: TGTGCCAGCAGTTCCTACACTACAGGGGGCTCTGGGGCCAACGTCCTGACTTTC. V is TRBV6-2 or TRBV6-3 and J is TRBJ2-6; 8 bases align to TRBD1. The length of the CDR3 is 18 residues. Unmatched junction bases numbered 8, after V lost 4 bases and J lost 0 bases. Germline-derived CDR1 and CDR2 are MNHEY and SVGEGT.

V is TRBV4-3 and J is TRBJ2-5; the match to TRBD1 covers 7 bases. CDR1 is LGHNA, CDR2 YSLEER, per germline. V lost 2 bases and J lost 9; bases outside the gene matches: 9. The CDR3 loop spans 14 amino acids. The CDR3 nucleotides read TGCGCCAGCAGCCAAATAATGCGACAGGGTTCCCAGTACTTC. Protein product: CASSQIMRQGSQYF.

This clonotype has a count of ten or more. The chain carries TRBV7-9 and TRBJ2-5; 10 bases map to TRBD2. Trimming cost V 5 bases and J 5 bases; bases outside gene matches: 8. Germline lookup yields CDR1 SEHNR and CDR2 FQNEAQ (reference sequence). CDR3 length equals 15 residues. The CDR3 spells CASSLLSGRRETQYF. CDR3 nucleotide sequence: TGTGCCAGCAGCCTCCTTAGCGGGAGGCGGGAGACCCAGTACTTC.

In its sample, this clonotype was seen many times. The chain couples TRBV6-5 to TRBJ2-2, with TRBD1 matching 9 bases. The ends lost 4 bases at V and 0 bases at J; junction bases unmatched: 9. CDR3 length: 18 amino acids. Per germline, CDR1 MNHEY and CDR2 SVGAGI. The CDR3 loop is CASSLSGTGGANTGELFF. The CDR3 DNA reads as TGTGCCAGCAGTTTATCGGGCACAGGGGGCGCGAACACCGGGGAGCTGTTTTTT.

This clonotype was recorded many times. The J gene is TRBJ1-2, the V gene TRBV30, with 8 positions matching TRBD1. V lost 1 base and J lost 5; bases outside the gene matches: 12. Germline loops: CDR1 GTSNPN, CDR2 SVGIG (reference sequence). The CDR3 is 16 amino acids. CDR3 nucleotides: TGTGCCTGGAGTGACCCATTTGGACAGGGCTGGTATGGCTACACCTTC. As protein: CAWSDPFGQGWYGYTF. Variable domain in full (rest from reference TRBV30 and TRBJ1-2): SQTIHQWPATLVQPVGSPLSLECTVEGTSNPNLYWYRQAAGRGLQLLFYSVGIGQISSEVPQNLSASRPQDRQFILSSKKLLLSDSGFYLCAWSDPFGQGWYGYTFGSGTRLTVV.

The sample holds a few counts of this clonotype. The chain links TRBV7-9 to TRBJ2-5, with 8 bases identical to TRBD2. Germline V gene data show CDR1 as SEHNR and CDR2 as FQNEAQ (reference sequence). Trimming took 5 bases from V and 2 from J; bases not matched to a gene: 7. The CDR3 sequence is 15 residues long. In DNA form, the CDR3 reads TGTGCCAGCAGCAGGTTACTAGCGGCACAAGAGACCCAGTACTTC. This encodes CASSRLLAAQETQYF.

The chain couples TRBV7-2 to TRBJ2-7, with 11 bases identical to TRBD2. Germline lookup yields CDR1 SGHTA and CDR2 FQGNSA. V trimming: 4 bases; J trimming: 4 bases; junction bases outside the gene matches: 3. This CDR3 has 14 residues. CDR3 DNA: TGTGCCAGCAGCTGGGGGACTAGCGGATACGAGCAGTACTTC. This gives the protein CASSWGTSGYEQYF.